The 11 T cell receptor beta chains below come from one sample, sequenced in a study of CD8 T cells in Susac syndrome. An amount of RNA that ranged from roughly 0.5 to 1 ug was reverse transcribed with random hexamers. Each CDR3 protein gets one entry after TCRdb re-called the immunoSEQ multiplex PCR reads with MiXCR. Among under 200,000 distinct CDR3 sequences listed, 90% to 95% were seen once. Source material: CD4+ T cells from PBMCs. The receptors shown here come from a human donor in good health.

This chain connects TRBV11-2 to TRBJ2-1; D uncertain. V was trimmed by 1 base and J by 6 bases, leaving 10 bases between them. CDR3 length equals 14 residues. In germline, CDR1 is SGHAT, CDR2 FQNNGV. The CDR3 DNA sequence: TGTGCCAGCAGCTTAGTACCCCGTCTCAATGAGCAGTTCTTC. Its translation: CASSLVPRLNEQFF.

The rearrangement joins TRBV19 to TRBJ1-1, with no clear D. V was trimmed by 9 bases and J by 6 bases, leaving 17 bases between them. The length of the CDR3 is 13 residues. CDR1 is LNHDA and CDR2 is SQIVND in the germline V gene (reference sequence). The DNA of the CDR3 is TGTGCCAGCTCTCCGGGGTATATCGCTGAAGCTTTCTTT. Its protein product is CASSPGYIAEAFF.

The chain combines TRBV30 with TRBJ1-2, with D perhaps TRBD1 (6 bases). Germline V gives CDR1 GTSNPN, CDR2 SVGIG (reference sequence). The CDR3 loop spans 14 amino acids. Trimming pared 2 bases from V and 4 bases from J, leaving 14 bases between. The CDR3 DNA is TGTGCCTGGAGTAGGCGGACAGTCAGCTATGGCTACACCTTC. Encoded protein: CAWSRRTVSYGYTF.

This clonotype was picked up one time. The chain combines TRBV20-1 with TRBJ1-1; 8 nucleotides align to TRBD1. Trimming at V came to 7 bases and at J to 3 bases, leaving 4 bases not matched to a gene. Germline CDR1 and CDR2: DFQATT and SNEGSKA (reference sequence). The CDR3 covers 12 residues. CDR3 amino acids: CSGKTGDTEAFF. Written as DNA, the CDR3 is TGCAGTGGCAAGACAGGGGACACTGAAGCTTTCTTT.

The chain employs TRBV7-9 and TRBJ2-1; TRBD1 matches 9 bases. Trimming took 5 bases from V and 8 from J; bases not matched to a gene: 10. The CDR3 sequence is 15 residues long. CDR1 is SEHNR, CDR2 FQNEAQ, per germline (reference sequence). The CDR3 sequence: CASSVPGQGVDEQFF. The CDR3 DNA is TGTGCCAGCAGCGTTCCGGGACAGGGCGTCGATGAGCAGTTCTTC.

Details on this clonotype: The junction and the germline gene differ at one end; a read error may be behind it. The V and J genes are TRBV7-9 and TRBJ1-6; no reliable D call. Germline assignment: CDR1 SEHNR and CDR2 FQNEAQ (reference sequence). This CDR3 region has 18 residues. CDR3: CASSLALAPSRGDSPLHF. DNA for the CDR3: TGTGCCAGCAGCCTAGCCCTGGCCCCCTCTCGGGGAGATTCACCCCTCCACTTT.

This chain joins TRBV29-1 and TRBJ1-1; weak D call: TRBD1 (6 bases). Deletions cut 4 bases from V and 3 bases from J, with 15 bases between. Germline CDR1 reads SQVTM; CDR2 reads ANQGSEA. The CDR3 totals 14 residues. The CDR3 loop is CSVAGPGADTEAFF. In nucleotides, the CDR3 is TGCAGCGTTGCGGGGCCAGGGGCCGACACTGAAGCTTTCTTT.

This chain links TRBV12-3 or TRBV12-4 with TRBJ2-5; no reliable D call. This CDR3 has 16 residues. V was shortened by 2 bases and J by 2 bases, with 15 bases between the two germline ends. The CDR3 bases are TGTGCCAGCAGTTTATGGCTCAGTATTTCTCAAGAGACCCAGTACTTC. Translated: CASSLWLSISQETQYF.

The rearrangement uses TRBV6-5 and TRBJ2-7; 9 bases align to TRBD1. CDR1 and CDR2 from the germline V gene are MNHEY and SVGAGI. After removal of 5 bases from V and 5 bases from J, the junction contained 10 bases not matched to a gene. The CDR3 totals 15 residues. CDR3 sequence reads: CASSPTGGELDEQYV. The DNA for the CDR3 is TGTGCCAGCAGTCCTACAGGGGGCGAATTGGACGAGCAGTACGTC.

Here the CDR3 DNA reads TGCAGTGCTAGAGATCGGGACAGGGGACCCTCTAACTATGGCTACACCTTC. Translation: CSARDRDRGPSNYGYTF. The chain couples TRBV20-1 to TRBJ1-2; 10 positions match TRBD1. The trim removed 0 bases at V and 0 bases at J, leaving 7 bases unmatched. Looked up from germline, CDR1 is DFQATT and CDR2 is SNEGSKA (reference sequence). This CDR3 comprises 17 residues.

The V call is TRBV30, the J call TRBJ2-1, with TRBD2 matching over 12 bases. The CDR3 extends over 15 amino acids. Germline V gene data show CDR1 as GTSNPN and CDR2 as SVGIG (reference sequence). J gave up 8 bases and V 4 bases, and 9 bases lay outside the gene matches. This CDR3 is CAWNTGTSGLDEQFF. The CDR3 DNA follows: TGTGCCTGGAATACCGGGACTAGCGGGCTGGATGAGCAGTTCTTC. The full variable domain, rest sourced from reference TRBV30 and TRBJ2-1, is SQTIHQWPATLVQPVGSPLSLECTVEGTSNPNLYWYRQAAGRGLQLLFYSVGIGQISSEVPQNLSASRPQDRQFILSSKKLLLSDSGFYLCAWNTGTSGLDEQFFGPGTRLTVL.